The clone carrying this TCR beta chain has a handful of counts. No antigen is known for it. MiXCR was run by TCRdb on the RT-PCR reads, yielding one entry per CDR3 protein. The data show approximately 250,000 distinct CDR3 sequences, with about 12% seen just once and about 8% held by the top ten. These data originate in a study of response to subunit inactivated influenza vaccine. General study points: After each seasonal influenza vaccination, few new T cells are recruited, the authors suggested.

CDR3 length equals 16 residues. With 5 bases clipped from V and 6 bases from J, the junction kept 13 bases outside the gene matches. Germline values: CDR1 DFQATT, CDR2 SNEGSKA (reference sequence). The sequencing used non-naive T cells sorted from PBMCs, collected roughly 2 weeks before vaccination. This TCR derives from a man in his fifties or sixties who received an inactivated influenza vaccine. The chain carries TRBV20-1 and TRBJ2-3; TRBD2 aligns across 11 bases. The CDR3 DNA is TGCAGTGCTCCACGCACCACTAGCGGGAGAGGGGATACGCAGTATTTT. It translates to CSAPRTTSGRGDTQYF.